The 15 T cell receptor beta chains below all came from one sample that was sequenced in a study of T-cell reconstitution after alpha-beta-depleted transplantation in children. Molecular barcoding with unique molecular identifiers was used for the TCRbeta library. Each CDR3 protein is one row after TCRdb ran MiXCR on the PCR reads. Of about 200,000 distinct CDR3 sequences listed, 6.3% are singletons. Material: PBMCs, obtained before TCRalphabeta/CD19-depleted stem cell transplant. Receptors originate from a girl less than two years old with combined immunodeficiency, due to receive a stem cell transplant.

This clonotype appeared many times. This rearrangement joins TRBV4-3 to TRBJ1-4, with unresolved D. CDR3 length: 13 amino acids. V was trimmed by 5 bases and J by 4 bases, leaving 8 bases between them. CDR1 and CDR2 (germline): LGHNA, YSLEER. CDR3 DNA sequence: TGCGCCAGCAGCTCCTTTAGTAATGAAAAACTGTTTTTT. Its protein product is CASSSFSNEKLFF.

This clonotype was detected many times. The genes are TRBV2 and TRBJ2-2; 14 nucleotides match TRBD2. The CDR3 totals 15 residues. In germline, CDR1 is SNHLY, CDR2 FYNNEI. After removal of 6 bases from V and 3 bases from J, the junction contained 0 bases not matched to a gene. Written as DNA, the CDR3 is TGTGCCAGCAGGGGACTAGCGGGAGACACCGGGGAGCTGTTTTTT. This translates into CASRGLAGDTGELFF.

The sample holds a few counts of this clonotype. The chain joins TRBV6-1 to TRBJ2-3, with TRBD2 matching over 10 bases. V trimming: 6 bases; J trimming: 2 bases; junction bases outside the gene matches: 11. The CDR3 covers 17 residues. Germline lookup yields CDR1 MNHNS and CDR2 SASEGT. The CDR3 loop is CASRQAPGTSVTDTQYF. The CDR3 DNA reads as TGTGCCAGCAGGCAGGCCCCCGGGACTAGCGTCACAGATACGCAGTATTTT.

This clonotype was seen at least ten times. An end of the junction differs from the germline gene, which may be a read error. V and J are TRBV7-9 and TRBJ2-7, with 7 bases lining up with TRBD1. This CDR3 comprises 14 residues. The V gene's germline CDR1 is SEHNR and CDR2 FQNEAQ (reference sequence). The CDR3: CASSLGDSSYGQYF. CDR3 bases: TGTGCCAGCAGCTTAGGGGACAGCTCCTACGGGCAGTACTTC.

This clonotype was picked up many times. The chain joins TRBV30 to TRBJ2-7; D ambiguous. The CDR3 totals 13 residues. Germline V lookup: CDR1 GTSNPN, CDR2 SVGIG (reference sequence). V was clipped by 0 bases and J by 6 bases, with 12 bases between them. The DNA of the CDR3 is TGTGCCTGGAGTGTACCCGGCGTGGGCGAGCAGTACTTC. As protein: CAWSVPGVGEQYF.

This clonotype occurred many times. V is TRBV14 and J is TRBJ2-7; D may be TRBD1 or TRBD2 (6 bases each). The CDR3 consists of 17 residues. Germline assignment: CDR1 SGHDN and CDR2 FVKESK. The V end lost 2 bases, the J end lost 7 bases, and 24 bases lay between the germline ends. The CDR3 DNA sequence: TGTGCCAGCAGCCAACCAAAGGGGGGTATCCGTTGGGGGGAGCAGTACTTC. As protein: CASSQPKGGIRWGEQYF.

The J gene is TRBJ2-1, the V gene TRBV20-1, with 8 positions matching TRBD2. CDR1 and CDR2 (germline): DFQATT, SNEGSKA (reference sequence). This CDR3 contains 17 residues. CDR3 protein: CCARVPSRQREFHEQFF. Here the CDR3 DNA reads TGCTGCGCTAGAGTTCCTTCCCGCCAGCGGGAGTTCCATGAGCAGTTCTTC.

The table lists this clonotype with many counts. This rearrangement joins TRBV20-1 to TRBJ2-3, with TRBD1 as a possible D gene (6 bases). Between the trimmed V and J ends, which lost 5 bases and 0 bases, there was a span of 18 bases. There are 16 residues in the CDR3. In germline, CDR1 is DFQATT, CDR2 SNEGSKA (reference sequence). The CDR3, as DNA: TGCAGTGCTTTGCAAGGATGGGGGACAAGCACAGATACGCAGTATTTT. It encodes CSALQGWGTSTDTQYF.

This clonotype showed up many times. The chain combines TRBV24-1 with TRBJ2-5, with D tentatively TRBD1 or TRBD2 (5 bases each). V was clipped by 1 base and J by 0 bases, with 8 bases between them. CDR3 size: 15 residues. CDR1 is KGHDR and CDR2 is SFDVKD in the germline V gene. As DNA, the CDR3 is TGTGCCACCAGTGATTTTGGGGGTAACCAAGAGACCCAGTACTTC. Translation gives CATSDFGGNQETQYF.

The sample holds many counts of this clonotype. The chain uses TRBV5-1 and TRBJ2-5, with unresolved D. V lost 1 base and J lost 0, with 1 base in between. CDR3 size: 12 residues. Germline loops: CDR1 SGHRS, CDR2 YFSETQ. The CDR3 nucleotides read TGCGCCAGCAGCTTGTACCAAGAGACCCAGTACTTC. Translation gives CASSLYQETQYF.

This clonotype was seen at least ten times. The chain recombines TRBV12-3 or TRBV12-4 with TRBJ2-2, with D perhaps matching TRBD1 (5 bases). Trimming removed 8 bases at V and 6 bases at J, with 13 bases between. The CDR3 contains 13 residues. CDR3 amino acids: CASGQGSAGELFF. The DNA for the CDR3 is TGTGCCAGCGGGCAGGGTTCGGCCGGGGAGCTGTTTTTT.

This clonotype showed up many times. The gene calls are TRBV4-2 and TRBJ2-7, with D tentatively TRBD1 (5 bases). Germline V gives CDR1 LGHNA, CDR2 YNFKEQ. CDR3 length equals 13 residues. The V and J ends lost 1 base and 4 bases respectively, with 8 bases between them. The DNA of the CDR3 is TGTGCCAGCAGCCAAGGGGGCGCATACGAGCAGTACTTC. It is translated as CASSQGGAYEQYF.

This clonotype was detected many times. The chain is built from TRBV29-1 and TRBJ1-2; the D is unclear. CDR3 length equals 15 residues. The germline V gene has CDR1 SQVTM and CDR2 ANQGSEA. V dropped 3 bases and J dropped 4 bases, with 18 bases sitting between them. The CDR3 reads CSVEGGQLIGYGYTF. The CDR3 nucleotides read TGCAGCGTTGAGGGTGGGCAGTTAATTGGCTATGGCTACACCTTC.

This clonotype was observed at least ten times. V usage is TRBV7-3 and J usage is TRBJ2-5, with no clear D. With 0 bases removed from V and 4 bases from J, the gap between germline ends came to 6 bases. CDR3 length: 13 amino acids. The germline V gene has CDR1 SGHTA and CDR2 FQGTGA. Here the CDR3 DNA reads TGTGCCAGCAGCTTAACGGCAGGAGAGACCCAGTACTTC. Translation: CASSLTAGETQYF.

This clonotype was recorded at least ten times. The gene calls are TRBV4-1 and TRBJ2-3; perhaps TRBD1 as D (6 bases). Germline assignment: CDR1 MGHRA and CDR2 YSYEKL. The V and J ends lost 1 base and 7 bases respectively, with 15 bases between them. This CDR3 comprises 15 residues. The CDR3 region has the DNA TGCGCCAGCAGCCAAGGGCAGGGGCTCTATAATACGCAGTATTTT. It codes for CASSQGQGLYNTQYF.